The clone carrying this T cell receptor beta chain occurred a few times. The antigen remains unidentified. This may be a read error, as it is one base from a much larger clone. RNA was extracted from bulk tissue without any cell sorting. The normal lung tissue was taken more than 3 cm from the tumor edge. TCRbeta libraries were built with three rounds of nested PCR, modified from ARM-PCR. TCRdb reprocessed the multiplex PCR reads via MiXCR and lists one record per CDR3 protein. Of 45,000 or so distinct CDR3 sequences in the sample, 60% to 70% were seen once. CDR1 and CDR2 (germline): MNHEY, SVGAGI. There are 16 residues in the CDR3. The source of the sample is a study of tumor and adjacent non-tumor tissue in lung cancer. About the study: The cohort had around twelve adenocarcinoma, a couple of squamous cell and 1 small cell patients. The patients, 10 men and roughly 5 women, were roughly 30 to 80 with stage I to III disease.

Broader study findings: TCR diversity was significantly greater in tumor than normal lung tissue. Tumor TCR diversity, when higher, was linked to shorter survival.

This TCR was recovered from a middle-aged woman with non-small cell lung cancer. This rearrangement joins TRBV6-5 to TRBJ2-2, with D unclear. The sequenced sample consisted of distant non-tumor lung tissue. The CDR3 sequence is CTSSRRPTANTGELFF. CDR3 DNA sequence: TGTACCAGCAGTCGAAGGCCCACCGCGAACACCGGGGAGCTGTTTTTT.